This T cell receptor beta chain was observed in a study of identical twins. Via MiXCR, TCRdb re-called the 5' RACE reads, giving one row per CDR3 protein. The table shows roughly 720,000 distinct CDR3 sequences, with 15% to 20% occurring only once. The CDR3 covers 14 residues. CDR1 LGHNA and CDR2 YSLEER come from the germline V gene. V was pared by 0 bases and J by 2 bases, with 8 bases between. The sample also formed part of further work on T cells expressing NK-cell markers. This second study notes: In several donors, these clonotypes also led the CD3+CD56-NKG2C+ fraction.

Sequenced: PBMCs. The chain carries TRBV4-3 and TRBJ2-7, with D uncertain. This sequence was found in a woman younger than 30 in good health. DNA of the CDR3: TGCGCCAGCAGCCAAGATCTACGGACCTACGAGCAGTACTTC. Translated: CASSQDLRTYEQYF.